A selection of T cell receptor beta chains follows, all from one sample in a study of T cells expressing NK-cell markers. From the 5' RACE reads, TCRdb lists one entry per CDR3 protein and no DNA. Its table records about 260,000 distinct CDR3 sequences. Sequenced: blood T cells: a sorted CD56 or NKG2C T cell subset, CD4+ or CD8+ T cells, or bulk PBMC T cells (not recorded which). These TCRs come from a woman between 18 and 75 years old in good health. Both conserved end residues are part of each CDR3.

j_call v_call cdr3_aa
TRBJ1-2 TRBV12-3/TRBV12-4 CASSGVTPNYGYTF
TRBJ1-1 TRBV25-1 CAKGQCSVWTEAFF
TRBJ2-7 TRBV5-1 CASSPDRVEQYF
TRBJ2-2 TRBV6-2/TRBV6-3 CASSYSARGANTGELFF
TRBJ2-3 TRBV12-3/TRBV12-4 CASGRTSGAQIADTQYF
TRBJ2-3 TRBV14 CASSQTKTGLAGSTDTQYF
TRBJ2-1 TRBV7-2 CASSLELAGALREQFF
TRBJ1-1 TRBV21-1 CASSIRSGGTTEAFF
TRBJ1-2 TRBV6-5 CASSYLIPQGHGYTF
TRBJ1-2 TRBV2 CASSVRLSSSNYGYTF
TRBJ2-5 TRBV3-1 CASSHTSTGRETQYF
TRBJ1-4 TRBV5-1 CASSSYGNEKLFF
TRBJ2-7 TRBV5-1 CASSPEGRGRSHEQYF
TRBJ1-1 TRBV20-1 CSAILGGDTEAFF
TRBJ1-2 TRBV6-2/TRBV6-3 CASTSLASNYGYTF
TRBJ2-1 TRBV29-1 CSVEMPGGLNEQFF
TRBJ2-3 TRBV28 CASSESPDTQYF
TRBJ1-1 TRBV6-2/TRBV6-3 CASSRTGTEAFF
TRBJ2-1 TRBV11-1 CASSGKREGREFF
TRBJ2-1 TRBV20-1 CSARALSAARYNEQFF
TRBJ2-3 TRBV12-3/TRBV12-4 CASSLGLAGGGDTQYF
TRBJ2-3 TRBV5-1 CASSSGSTSTDTQYF
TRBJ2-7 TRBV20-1 CSARDSGGTYEQYF
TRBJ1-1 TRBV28 CASSLPAGSTEAFF
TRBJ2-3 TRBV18 CASSPRLRCADTQYF
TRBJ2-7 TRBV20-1 CSAREKGLAGEKEQYF